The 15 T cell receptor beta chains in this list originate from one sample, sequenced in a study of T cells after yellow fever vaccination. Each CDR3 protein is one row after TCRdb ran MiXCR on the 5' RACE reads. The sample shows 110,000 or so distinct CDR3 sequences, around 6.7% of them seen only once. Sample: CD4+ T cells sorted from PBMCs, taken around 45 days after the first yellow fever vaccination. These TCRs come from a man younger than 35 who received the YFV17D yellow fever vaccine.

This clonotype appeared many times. The CDR3 loop reads CATSSGDRVPETQYF. In DNA form, the CDR3 reads TGTGCCACCAGCAGTGGGGACAGGGTCCCCGAGACCCAGTACTTC. The chain carries TRBV15 and TRBJ2-5, with 9 nucleotides matching TRBD1. With V trimmed by 3 bases and J by 5 bases, 7 bases remained unmatched. Germline assignment: CDR1 LNHNV and CDR2 YYDKDF (reference sequence). The CDR3 is made up of 15 amino acids. Filled out from reference TRBV15 and TRBJ2-5, the complete variable domain reads DAMVIQNPRYQVTQFGKPVTLSCSQTLNHNVMYWYQQKSSQAPKLLFHYYDKDFNNEADTPDNFQSRRPNTSFCFLDIRSPGLGDTAMYLCATSSGDRVPETQYFGPGTRLLVL.

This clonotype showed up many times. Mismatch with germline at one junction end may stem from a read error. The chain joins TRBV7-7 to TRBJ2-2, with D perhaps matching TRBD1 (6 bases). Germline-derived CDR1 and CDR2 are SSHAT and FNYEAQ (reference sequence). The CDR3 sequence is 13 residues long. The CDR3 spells CASSNTGSGELFF. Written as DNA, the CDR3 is TGTGCTAGCAGCAATACAGGGTCCGGGGAGCTGTTTTTT.

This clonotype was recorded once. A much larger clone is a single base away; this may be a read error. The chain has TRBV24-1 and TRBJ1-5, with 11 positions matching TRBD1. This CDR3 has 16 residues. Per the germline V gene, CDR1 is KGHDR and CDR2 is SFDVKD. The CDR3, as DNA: TGTGTCACCAGTGATTCCGGACAGGGGGCCTATCAGCCCCAGCATTTT. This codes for CVTSDSGQGAYQPQHF.

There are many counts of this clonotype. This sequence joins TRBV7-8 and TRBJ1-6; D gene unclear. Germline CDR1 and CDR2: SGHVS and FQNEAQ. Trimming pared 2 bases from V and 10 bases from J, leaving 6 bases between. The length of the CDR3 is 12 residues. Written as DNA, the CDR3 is TGTGCCAGCAGCTTACAGGAGTCACCCCTCCACTTT. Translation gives CASSLQESPLHF.

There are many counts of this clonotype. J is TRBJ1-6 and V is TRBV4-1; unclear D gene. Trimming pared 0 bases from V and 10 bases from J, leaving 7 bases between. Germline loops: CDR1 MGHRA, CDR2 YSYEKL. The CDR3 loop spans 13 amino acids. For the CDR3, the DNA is TGCGCCAGCAGCCAAGACCACGACTCACCCCTCCACTTT. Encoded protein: CASSQDHDSPLHF.

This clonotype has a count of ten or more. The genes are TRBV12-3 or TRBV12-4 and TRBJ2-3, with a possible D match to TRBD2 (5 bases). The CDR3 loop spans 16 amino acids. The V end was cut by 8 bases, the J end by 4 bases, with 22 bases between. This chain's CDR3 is CASWPGKNSGADTQYF. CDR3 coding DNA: TGTGCCAGCTGGCCGGGAAAGAACTCTGGGGCAGATACGCAGTATTTT.

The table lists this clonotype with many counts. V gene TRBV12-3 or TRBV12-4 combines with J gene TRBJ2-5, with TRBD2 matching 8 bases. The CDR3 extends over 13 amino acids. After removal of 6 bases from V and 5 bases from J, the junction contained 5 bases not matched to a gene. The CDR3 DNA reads TGTGCCAGCAGCGTGACGGGGGGGGAGACCCAGTACTTC. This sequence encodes CASSVTGGETQYF.

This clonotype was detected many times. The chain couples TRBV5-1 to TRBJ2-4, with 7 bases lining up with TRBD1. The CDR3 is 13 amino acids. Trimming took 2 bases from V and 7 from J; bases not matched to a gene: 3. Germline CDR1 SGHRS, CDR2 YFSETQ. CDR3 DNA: TGCGCCAGCAGCTTCCAGGGGGAGAACATTCAGTACTTC. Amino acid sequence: CASSFQGENIQYF.

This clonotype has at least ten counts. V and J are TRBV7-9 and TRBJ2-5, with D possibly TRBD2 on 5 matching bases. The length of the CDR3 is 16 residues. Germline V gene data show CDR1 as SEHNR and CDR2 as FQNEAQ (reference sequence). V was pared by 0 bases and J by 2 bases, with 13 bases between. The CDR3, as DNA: TGTGCCAGCAGCTTAGCACCGGACTGGATGCAAGAGACCCAGTACTTC. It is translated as CASSLAPDWMQETQYF.

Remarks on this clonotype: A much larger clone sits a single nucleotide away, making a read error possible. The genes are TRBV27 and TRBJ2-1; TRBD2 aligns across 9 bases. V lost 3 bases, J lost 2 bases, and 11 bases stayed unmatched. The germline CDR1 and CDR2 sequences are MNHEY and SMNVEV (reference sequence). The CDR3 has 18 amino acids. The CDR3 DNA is TGTGCCAGCAGTTTCCGGCGCGGGAGGGCAGAACCCTACAATGAGCAGTTCTTC. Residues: CASSFRRGRAEPYNEQFF.

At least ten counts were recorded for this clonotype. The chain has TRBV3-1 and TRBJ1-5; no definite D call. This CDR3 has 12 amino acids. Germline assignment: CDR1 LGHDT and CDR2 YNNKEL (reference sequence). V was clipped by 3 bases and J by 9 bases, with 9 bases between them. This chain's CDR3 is CASSQVDGPQHF. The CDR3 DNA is TGTGCCAGCAGCCAGGTCGACGGGCCCCAGCATTTT.

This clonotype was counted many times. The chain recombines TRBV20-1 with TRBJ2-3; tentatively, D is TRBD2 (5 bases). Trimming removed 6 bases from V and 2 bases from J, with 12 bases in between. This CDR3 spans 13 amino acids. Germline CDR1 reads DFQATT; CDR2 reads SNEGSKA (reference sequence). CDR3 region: CSAPLGLTDTQYF. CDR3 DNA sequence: TGCAGTGCCCCCCTTGGACTCACAGATACGCAGTATTTT.

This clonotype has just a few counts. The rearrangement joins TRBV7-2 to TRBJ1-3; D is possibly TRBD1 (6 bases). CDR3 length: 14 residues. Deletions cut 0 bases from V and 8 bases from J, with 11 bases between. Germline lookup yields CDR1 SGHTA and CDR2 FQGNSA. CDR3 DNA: TGTGCCAGCAGCTTAGCAGGGGGGGGGGACACCATATATTTT. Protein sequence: CASSLAGGGDTIYF.

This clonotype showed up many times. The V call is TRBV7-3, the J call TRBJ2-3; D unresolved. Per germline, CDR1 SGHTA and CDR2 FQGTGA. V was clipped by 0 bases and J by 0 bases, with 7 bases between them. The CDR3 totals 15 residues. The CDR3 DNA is TGTGCCAGCAGCTTAACCTTAGGGAGCACAGATACGCAGTATTTT. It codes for CASSLTLGSTDTQYF.

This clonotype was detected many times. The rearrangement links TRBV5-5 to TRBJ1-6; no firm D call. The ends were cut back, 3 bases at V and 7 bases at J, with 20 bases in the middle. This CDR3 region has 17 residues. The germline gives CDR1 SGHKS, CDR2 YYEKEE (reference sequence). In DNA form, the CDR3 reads TGTGCCAGCAGCTCGAACTTAAAGGGCGGCTCAAATTCACCCCTCCACTTT. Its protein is CASSSNLKGGSNSPLHF. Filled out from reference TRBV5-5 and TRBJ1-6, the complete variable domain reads DAGVTQSPTHLIKTRGQQVTLRCSPISGHKSVSWYQQVLGQGPQFIFQYYEKEERGRGNFPDRFSARQFPNYSSELNVNALLLGDSALYLCASSSNLKGGSNSPLHFGNGTRLTVT.